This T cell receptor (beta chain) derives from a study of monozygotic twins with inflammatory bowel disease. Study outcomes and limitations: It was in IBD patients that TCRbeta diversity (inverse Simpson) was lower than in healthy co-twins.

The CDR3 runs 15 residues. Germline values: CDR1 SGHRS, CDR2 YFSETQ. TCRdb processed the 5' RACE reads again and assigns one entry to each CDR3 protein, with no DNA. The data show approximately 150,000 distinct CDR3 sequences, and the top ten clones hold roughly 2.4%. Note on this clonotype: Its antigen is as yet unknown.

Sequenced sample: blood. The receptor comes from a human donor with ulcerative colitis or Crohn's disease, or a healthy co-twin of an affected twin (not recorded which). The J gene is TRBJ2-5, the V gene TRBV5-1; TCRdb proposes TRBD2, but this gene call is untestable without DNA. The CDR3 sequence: CASSLRREGAQTQYF.